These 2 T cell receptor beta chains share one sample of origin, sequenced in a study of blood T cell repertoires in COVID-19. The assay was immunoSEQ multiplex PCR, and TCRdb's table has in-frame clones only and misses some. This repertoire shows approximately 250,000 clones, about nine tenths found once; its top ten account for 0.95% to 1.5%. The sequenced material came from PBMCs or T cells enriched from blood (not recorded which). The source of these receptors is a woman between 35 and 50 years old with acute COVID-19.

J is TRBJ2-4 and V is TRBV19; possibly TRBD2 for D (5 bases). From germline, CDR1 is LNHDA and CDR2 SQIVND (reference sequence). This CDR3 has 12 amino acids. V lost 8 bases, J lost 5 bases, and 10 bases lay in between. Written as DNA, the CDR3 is TGTGCCAGTGAGGGTATAGAAAACATTCAGTACTTC. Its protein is CASEGIENIQYF.

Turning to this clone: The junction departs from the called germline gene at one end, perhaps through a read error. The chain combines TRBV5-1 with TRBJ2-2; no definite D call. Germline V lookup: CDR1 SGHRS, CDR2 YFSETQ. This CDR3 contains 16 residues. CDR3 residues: CASSVRVVTNNGELFF. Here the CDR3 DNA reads TGCGCCAGCAGCGTTCGGGTGGTGACGAACAACGGGGAGCTGTTTTTT.